This TCR beta chain was found in a study of CD8+ T cells in alopecia areata. For the study at large: Oral tofacitinib, 5 to 10 mg twice daily, was given in an open-label trial.

RNA was extracted and reverse transcribed into cDNA as the sequencing template. The table came from immunoSEQ multiplex PCR; TCRdb's copy has only in-frame clones and leaves some out. The table includes some 170,000 clones, just under 60% detected once. This clone has more than one count but fewer than ten. Its antigen is currently unknown. Study-level findings and limits: Unlike in mice, where it was clearer, TCR sharing across patients was less clear, possibly HLA-related.

This CDR3 is 14 amino acids long. Trimming left V 4 bases short and J 0 bases short, with 10 bases between. The germline V gene encodes CDR1 SQVTM and CDR2 ANQGSEA. The sequence came from a human donor with alopecia areata. The chain combines TRBV29-1 with TRBJ1-3; the D is unclear. The sample here was CD4+ T cells sorted from blood, taken at week 0. The CDR3, as DNA: TGCAGCGTTGGAGAAGTTGGCTCTGGAAACACCATATATTTT. Translated, it gives CSVGEVGSGNTIYF.